This TCR beta chain was recovered during a study of vaccination effects on CD4 cells after COVID-19. In regard to this clone: Its specificity is not known.

TCRdb's table, derived via immunoSEQ multiplex PCR, lists solely in-frame clones and lacks some. The table shows roughly 27,000 clones, with approximately 75% occurring only once. The CDR3 is 14 residues long. CDR1 and CDR2 (germline): SEHNR, FQNEAQ (reference sequence). The V end was cut by 1 base, the J end by 4 bases, with 8 bases between. Antigen-specific CD4+ T cells were expanded with viral peptide pools in the ViraFEST assay before sequencing. Culturing for around eleven days preceded CD4+ T cell isolation. Prior SARS-CoV-2 infection was absent in the vaccine recipients, as shown by negative nucleocapsid antibodies. IL-2 at 9.5 to 10 IU/ml and peptides at 7.5 to 10 ug/ml were added to cultured PBMC, around 2.2 million per well.

The specimen was CD4+ T cells from PBMCs cultured with SARS-CoV-2 spike peptides, collected before COVID-19 vaccination. The chain combines TRBV7-9 with TRBJ1-5; D call uncertain. The origin of this receptor is a human donor who received a COVID-19 vaccine. This CDR3 reads CASSLGSENQPQHF. The CDR3 DNA reads as TGTGCCAGCAGCTTAGGTTCAGAGAATCAGCCCCAGCATTTT.